The 21 T cell receptor gamma chains given below trace back to one sample, sequenced in a study of γδ T cells in repeated Plasmodium falciparum infection. Vgamma9/Vdelta2+ and Vdelta2-negative gammadelta T cells were flow-sorted from PBMC for bulk sequencing. TCRdb reprocessed the multiplex PCR reads using CATT. The table includes 28,000 or so gamma-chain clones, around 1.4% detected once. What was sequenced was gamma-delta T cells from blood. These receptors were obtained from a pool of human donors (malaria-infected and uninfected, not separated).

This clone was counted ten times or more. The TCRdb protein comes from a much larger clone and disagrees with this DNA's translation at residue 3, likely due to a read error; the protein given here is derived from the DNA. The CDR3 spells CAAWDRQNYYKKLF. The CDR3 DNA reads TGTGCCGCCTGGGACAGACAGAATTATTATAAGAAACTCTTT. The rearrangement uses TRGV3 and TRGJ1 or TRGJ2. Germline matching of the DNA provided the J gene here, since TCRdb leaves it blank. The V gene's germline CDR1 is VTNTFY and CDR2 YDVSTARD (reference sequence). There are 14 residues in the CDR3.

This clone has a count of ten or more. Given a far larger clone just one base away, this is likely a sequencing read error. Distinct nucleotide sequences in the sample also encode this CDR3. V usage is TRGV9 and J usage is TRGJ1 or TRGJ2. No J gene is reported in TCRdb; it was inferred here by comparing the DNA with germline. Germline CDR1 GITISATS, CDR2 ISYDGTV (reference sequence). CDR3 length: 13 residues. In DNA form, the CDR3 reads TGTGCCTTGTGGGAGGATAATTATTACAAGAAACTCTTT. Its translation is CALWEDNYYKKLF.

In regard to this clone: A far larger clone is off by one base, so a read error is likely. This CDR3 is also generated by other DNA sequences in the sample. The chain joins TRGV2 to TRGJ1 or TRGJ2. Matching the DNA to germline supplied the J gene, which TCRdb does not give. Trimming cost V 0 bases and J 10 bases; bases outside gene matches: 9. The CDR3 consists of 13 residues. Per the germline V gene, CDR1 is EGSNGY and CDR2 is YDSYNSKV. The CDR3 DNA reads as TGTGCCACCTGGGACGGGCCGAGGTACAAGAAACTCTTT. Its translation is CATWDGPRYKKLF.

On this clone itself: One junction end does not reproduce the germline sequence, and a read error may be involved. The rearrangement joins TRGV4 to TRGJP1. Here the J gene came from matching the DNA to germline, since TCRdb omits it. Germline V CDR1 and CDR2: EGSTGY, YDSYTSSV. This CDR3 has 16 amino acids. The CDR3 coding sequence is TGTGCCACCTGGGATGCGAGGGTCGGCACTGGTTGGTCCAAGATATTT. Residues: CATWDARVGTGWSKIF.

This clone was seen only a few times. A far larger clone differs by one base, so this is likely a read error. The sample contains more than one DNA sequence encoding this CDR3. There is no J gene call, but TRGV9 is given as the V gene. The CDR3 sequence is 14 residues long. The germline V gene encodes CDR1 GITISATS and CDR2 ISYDGTV (reference sequence). The CDR3 DNA reads TGTGCCTTGTGGGAGGGCCCCCCTTATTATAAGAAACTCTTC. Translation gives CALWEGPPYYKKLF.

Only a few counts were recorded for this clone. TCRdb's protein, taken from a much larger clone, differs from this DNA's translation at residue 10, likely owing to a read error; the protein displayed comes from the DNA. The chain links TRGV9 to TRGJP1. TCRdb gives no J gene; it was assigned here by matching the DNA to germline. Looked up from germline, CDR1 is GITISATS and CDR2 is ISYDGTV (reference sequence). The CDR3 is 13 amino acids. The CDR3 sequence is CALWEEFRWLKIF. DNA for the CDR3: TGTGCCTTGTGGGAAGAATTCCGTTGGCTCAAGATATTT.

This clone was counted ten times or more. The chain employs TRGV2 and TRGJ1 or TRGJ2. Germline CDR1 EGSNGY, CDR2 YDSYNSKV. V shed 3 bases, J shed 4 bases, and the junction held 15 bases outside the gene matches. The CDR3 is 16 residues long. The CDR3 nucleotides are TGTGCCACCTGGGACCGCCGTTGGAGGAAGTATTATAAGAAACTCTTT. It yields the protein CATWDRRWRKYYKKLF.

This clone was counted between two and nine times. This may come from a read error, since a much larger clone is one base off. The rearrangement joins TRGV5 to TRGJ1 or TRGJ2. This CDR3 has 14 amino acids. V was pared by 0 bases and J by 7 bases, with 9 bases of the junction left unmatched. Germline V gene sequence: CDR1 VINAFY, CDR2 YDVSNSKD. The DNA for the CDR3 is TGTGCCACCTGGGACAGGCAGAGGACCTATAAGAAACTCTTT. Protein product: CATWDRQRTYKKLF.

This clone was found a few times. TCRdb's protein for this DNA is that of a much larger clone and differs from the translation at residue 7, likely a read error; the protein shown is the DNA translation. The chain uses TRGV9 and TRGJ1 or TRGJ2. No J segment appears in TCRdb, so it was assigned here by matching the sequence to germline. Germline V gene lookup returns CDR1 GITISATS and CDR2 ISYDGTV (reference sequence). The CDR3 consists of 13 residues. V lost 3 bases and J lost 5; bases outside the gene matches: 7. The CDR3 protein is CALWEPHNYKKLF. The CDR3 DNA sequence: TGTGCCTTGTGGGAGCCGCATAATTATAAGAAACTCTTT.

A few counts support this clone. TCRdb's entry gives the protein of a much larger clone, which mismatches this DNA's translation at residue 7, likely from a read error; the protein reported here is translated from the DNA. The rearrangement links TRGV4 to TRGJ1 or TRGJ2. As TCRdb names no J gene, one was assigned here on the basis of a DNA match to germline. Trimming at V came to 1 base and at J to 7 bases, leaving 4 bases not matched to a gene. The germline V gene has CDR1 EGSTGY and CDR2 YDSYTSSV. This CDR3 has 12 amino acids. The CDR3 coding sequence is TGTGCCACCTGGGATGGCACCTATAAGAAACTCTTT. Encoded protein: CATWDGTYKKLF.

Points on this clone: A far larger clone differs by one base, so this is likely a read error. This sample also contains other DNA sequences that code for the same CDR3. This chain connects TRGV4 to TRGJ1 or TRGJ2. No J gene was available from TCRdb, and it was assigned here by a germline match of the DNA. The CDR3 has 14 residues. Germline CDR1 EGSTGY, CDR2 YDSYTSSV. The CDR3 region is CATWARHPYYKKLF. CDR3 sequence (DNA): TGTGCCACCTGGGCCCGACACCCGTATTACAAGAAACTCTTT.

This clone was found many times. The rearrangement joins TRGV2 to TRGJ1 or TRGJ2. Trimming at V came to 4 bases and at J to 1 base, leaving 4 bases not matched to a gene. The CDR3 runs to 13 residues. CDR1 is EGSNGY, CDR2 YDSYNSKV, per germline. The CDR3 sequence is CATWEPNYYKKLF. DNA for the CDR3: TGTGCCACCTGGGAACCCAATTATTATAAGAAACTCTTT.

Details on this clone: This likely stems from a read error, as it lies one base from a far larger clone. Within the sample, other DNA sequences also encode this same CDR3. The V segment is TRGV9, and no J call was made. CDR1 is GITISATS, CDR2 ISYDGTV, per germline (reference sequence). There are 17 residues in the CDR3. DNA for the CDR3: TGTGCCTTGTGGGAGGTGGAGGAGGTGTTGGGCAAAAAAATCAAGGTGTTT. Residues: CALWEVEEVLGKKIKVF.

This clone was counted many times. A read error likely explains this, since a far larger clone differs by one base. The chain couples TRGV2 to TRGJ1 or TRGJ2. J gave up 11 bases and V 0 bases, and 13 bases lay outside the gene matches. CDR3 length: 14 amino acids. Germline CDR1 EGSNGY, CDR2 YDSYNSKV. The CDR3 region is CATWDGPQHREKLF. CDR3 nucleotides: TGTGCCACCTGGGACGGGCCTCAGCATCGGGAGAAACTCTTT.

This clone was seen at least ten times. One junction end does not reproduce the germline sequence, and a read error may be involved. This chain joins TRGV2 and TRGJ1 or TRGJ2. Germline CDR1 EGSNGY, CDR2 YDSYNSKV. This CDR3 spans 13 amino acids. In DNA form, the CDR3 reads TGTGCCACCTGGGACAAACCTTATTTTAAGAAACTCTTT. Its translation is CATWDKPYFKKLF.

The sample holds many counts of this clone. The chain employs TRGV3 and TRGJ1 or TRGJ2. V was clipped by 3 bases and J by 11 bases; unmatched bases: 13. Germline-derived CDR1 and CDR2 are VTNTFY and YDVSTARD (reference sequence). The CDR3 sequence is 13 residues long. The CDR3 loop reads CATWDARVKEKLF. The CDR3 coding sequence is TGTGCCACCTGGGACGCCAGGGTGAAGGAGAAACTCTTT.

This clone was picked up many times. A far larger clone is off by one base, so a read error is likely. Other DNA sequences in the sample encode the same CDR3. The CDR3 is CALWEVVESWFKIF. In DNA, the CDR3 is TGTGCCTTGTGGGAGGTTGTAGAGAGCTGGTTCAAGATATTT. The rearrangement joins TRGV9 to TRGJP1. TCRdb lists no J gene, so it was determined here by aligning the DNA to germline. The CDR3 consists of 14 residues. Germline loops: CDR1 GITISATS, CDR2 ISYDGTV (reference sequence). J gave up 11 bases and V 1 base, and 10 bases lay outside the gene matches.

This clone was seen more than once but under ten times. The protein that TCRdb holds for this DNA derives from a much larger clone and differs from the translated DNA at residue 17, which likely indicates a read error; the protein shown here is translated from the DNA. Written as DNA, the CDR3 is TGTGCCTTGTGGGAGGTGCGACCCCTTGGGCGAGAGTTGGGCAAAAAAGTCAAGGTATTT. Protein product: CALWEVRPLGRELGKKVKVF. This chain connects TRGV9 to TRGJP. Since TCRdb gives no J gene, matching the DNA to germline was used here to assign it. The CDR3 extends over 20 amino acids. From germline, CDR1 is GITISATS and CDR2 ISYDGTV (reference sequence).

This clone occurred a few times. The protein held in TCRdb is that of a much larger clone and does not match this DNA's translation at residue 14, likely because of a read error; the protein shown is translated from the DNA. This rearrangement joins TRGV9 to TRGJP. The J gene is not listed in TCRdb, so it was assigned here from a DNA match to germline. The CDR3 runs to 17 residues. Germline V gene lookup returns CDR1 GITISATS and CDR2 ISYDGTV (reference sequence). CDR3 coding DNA: TGTGCCTTGTGGGAGGACCTATTCCAGTTGGGCAAAAAAGTCAAGGTATTT. It is translated as CALWEDLFQLGKKVKVF.

About this clone itself: This is likely an artifact of a read error, given a far larger clone one base away. In the same sample, other DNA sequences code for this CDR3. V usage is TRGV4 and J usage is TRGJ1 or TRGJ2. This CDR3 has 13 amino acids. The V gene's germline CDR1 is EGSTGY and CDR2 YDSYTSSV. This CDR3 is CATWDGRCYKKLF. In DNA, the CDR3 is TGTGCCACCTGGGATGGGCGGTGTTATAAGAAACTGTTT.

Remarks on this clone: TCRdb's listed protein matches a much larger clone and diverges from this DNA's translation at residue 6, likely through a read error; the protein shown comes from the DNA. The chain uses TRGV3 and TRGJP2. Because TCRdb records no J gene, it was assigned here through a match of the DNA to germline. The CDR3 spans 18 residues. Trimming at V came to 3 bases and at J to 0 bases, leaving 13 bases not matched to a gene. The germline CDR1 and CDR2 sequences are VTNTFY and YDVSTARD (reference sequence). The CDR3 spells CATWDGPWGYSSDWIKTF. Written as DNA, the CDR3 is TGTGCCACCTGGGACGGGCCTTGGGGGTATAGTAGTGATTGGATCAAGACGTTT.